The present entry profiles one T cell receptor beta chain with its context. This record belongs to a study of blood T cell repertoires in COVID-19. Assay used: immunoSEQ multiplex PCR; TCRdb lists only in-frame clones, some missing. The data contain about 180,000 clones, 75% to 90% of them singletons. Participant reports of clinical history set cohort assignment. Trimming at V came to 1 base and at J to 3 bases, leaving 2 bases not matched to a gene. This CDR3 has 14 amino acids. Germline V gene data show CDR1 as PRHDT and CDR2 as FYEKMQ (reference sequence). The genes are TRBV13 and TRBJ1-2, with 7 nucleotides matching TRBD1. The sequencing input was PBMCs or T cells enriched from blood (not recorded which). The TCR comes from a middle-aged woman with acute COVID-19. CDR3 sequence reads: CASSLDRGYYGYTF. The DNA for the CDR3 is TGTGCCAGCAGCTTAGACAGGGGTTACTATGGCTACACCTTC. Full variable domain (remainder filled in from reference TRBV13 and TRBJ1-2): AAGVIQSPRHLIKEKRETATLKCYPIPRHDTVYWYQQGPGQDPQFLISFYEKMQSDKGSIPDRFSAQQFSDYHSELNMSSLELGDSALYFCASSLDRGYYGYTFGSGTRLTVV.